This T cell receptor (beta chain) was obtained from a study of T-cell reconstitution after alpha-beta-depleted transplantation in children. V shed 9 bases and J shed 3 bases, with 14 bases lying between them. The germline V gene has CDR1 SNHLY and CDR2 FYNNEI. The CDR3 spans 13 residues. Library preparation (for TCRbeta) was performed with unique molecular identifiers. TCRdb analysed the PCR reads with MiXCR anew, one entry per CDR3 protein. The sample lists about 540,000 distinct CDR3 sequences, around 19% seen once, with less than 4% in the top ten. V usage is TRBV2 and J usage is TRBJ1-1; D not resolved. The sequence was obtained from a human donor who donated a stem cell graft to a child with acute lymphoblastic leukemia. The input for sequencing was PBMCs from the stem cell graft donor, taken from the stem cell graft. The CDR3 nucleotides read TGTGCCAGTCTGAGGCGATTTGACACTGAAGCTTTCTTT. This translates into CASLRRFDTEAFF.